The entry below describes one T cell receptor (beta chain). This record belongs to a study of CD8 T cells in Susac syndrome. Sequencing targeted TCR beta in blood CD8+ and CD4+ T cells. TEMRA cells were enriched by FACS, and CD4+ and CD8+ T cells were negatively isolated. An input of about 0.5 to 1 ug of RNA was subjected to reverse transcription using random hexamers. Across 54 Vbeta and 13 Jbeta, immunoSEQ multiplex PCR amplified TCR beta CDR3. TCRdb reprocessed the immunoSEQ multiplex PCR reads with MiXCR, giving one entry per CDR3 protein. The data contain some 300,000 distinct CDR3 sequences, approximately 85% of them seen just once; the ten biggest clones take up approximately 0.2%. V was cut by 2 bases and J by 0 bases, with 14 bases left in between. CDR1 DFQATT and CDR2 SNEGSKA come from the germline V gene (reference sequence). The CDR3 covers 16 residues.

The sequence came from a human donor with multiple sclerosis. The specimen sequenced was CD8+ T cells from PBMCs. The V and J genes are TRBV20-1 and TRBJ2-1, with TRBD1 as a possible D gene (6 bases). The CDR3 spells CSARPGTPYSYNEQFF. The CDR3 region has the DNA TGCAGTGCTAGACCCGGGACACCTTACTCCTACAATGAGCAGTTCTTC.